Below, 5 T cell receptor beta chains from the same sample are listed, as sequenced in a study of CD8 T cells in ankylosing spondylitis. Using its own MiXCR run on the 5' RACE reads, TCRdb lists one record per CDR3 protein. This sample has roughly 280,000 distinct CDR3 sequences, with around 19% found just once. Sequenced sample: blood, either unsorted or a sorted T cell fraction (not recorded which). The receptors come from a male donor with ankylosing spondylitis or in good health (not recorded which).

The V gene is TRBV5-1, the J gene TRBJ2-7, with unresolved D. V lost 0 bases, J lost 7 bases, and 11 bases lay in between. The germline CDR1 and CDR2 sequences are SGHRS and YFSETQ. CDR3 length: 13 residues. The CDR3 nucleotides read TGCGCCAGCAGCTTGGTGTACGGTTCGGAGCAGTACGTC. Protein sequence: CASSLVYGSEQYV.

This clonotype was seen only a few times. CDR3 DNA sequence: TGTGCCACCAGTGATTTGAAGGGGGCCTACAATGAGCAGTTCTTC. Translation gives CATSDLKGAYNEQFF. This chain joins TRBV24-1 and TRBJ2-1, with D maybe TRBD1 (6 bases). V was trimmed by 0 bases and J by 2 bases, leaving 7 bases between them. Germline CDR1 reads KGHDR; CDR2 reads SFDVKD. The CDR3 runs to 15 residues.

The V and J genes are TRBV5-5 and TRBJ1-4, with 9 positions matching TRBD1. Germline trimming cut 4 bases from V and 2 bases from J; bases unmatched to any gene: 6. Looked up from germline, CDR1 is SGHKS and CDR2 is YYEKEE (reference sequence). The CDR3 length is 16 residues. This CDR3 reads CASSRDRVATNEKLFF. The CDR3 coding sequence is TGTGCCAGCAGCCGGGACAGGGTAGCCACTAATGAAAAACTGTTTTTT.

In this sample, this clonotype turned up many times. In nucleotides, the CDR3 is TGTGCCATCAGTAGGGGAGGGGGAGAGACCCAGTACTTC. Its translation is CAISRGGGETQYF. The gene calls are TRBV10-3 and TRBJ2-5; D is possibly TRBD2 (7 bases). V gave up 5 bases and J gave up 4 bases, with 11 bases separating them. This CDR3 has 13 amino acids. Germline V gene lookup returns CDR1 ENHRY and CDR2 SYGVKD.

This clonotype was picked up a small number of times. The genes are TRBV12-3 or TRBV12-4 and TRBJ2-1, with 10 bases matching TRBD2. The V segment lost 7 bases and the J segment 5 bases; nucleotides outside the gene matches: 2. CDR3 length: 13 amino acids. CDR3 protein: CASTGLANNEQFF. CDR3 DNA: TGTGCCAGCACGGGACTAGCGAACAATGAGCAGTTCTTC.